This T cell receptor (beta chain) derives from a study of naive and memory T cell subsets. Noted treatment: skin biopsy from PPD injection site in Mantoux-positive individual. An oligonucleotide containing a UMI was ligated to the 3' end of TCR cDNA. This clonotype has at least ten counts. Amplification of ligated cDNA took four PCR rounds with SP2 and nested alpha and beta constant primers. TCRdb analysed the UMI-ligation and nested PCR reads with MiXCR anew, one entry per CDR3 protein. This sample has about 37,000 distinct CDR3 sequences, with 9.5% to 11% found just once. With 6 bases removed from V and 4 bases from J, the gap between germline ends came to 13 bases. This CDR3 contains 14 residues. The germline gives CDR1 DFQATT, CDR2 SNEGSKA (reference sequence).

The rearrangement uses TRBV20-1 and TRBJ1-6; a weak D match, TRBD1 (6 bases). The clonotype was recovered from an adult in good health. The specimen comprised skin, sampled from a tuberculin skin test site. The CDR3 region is CSATRTAYNSPLHF. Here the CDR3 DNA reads TGCAGTGCAACTCGGACAGCTTATAATTCACCCCTCCACTTT.